Listed here are 21 T cell receptor beta chains from one sample, sequenced in a study of blood T cell repertoires in COVID-19. The assay was immunoSEQ multiplex PCR, and TCRdb's table has in-frame clones only and misses some. Of some 400,000 clones detected, approximately 90% appear once; the ten largest clones hold 0.8% to 0.9%. The sample comprised PBMCs or T cells enriched from blood (not recorded which). These receptor sequences come from a woman aged 40 to 50 who had been exposed to COVID-19.

About this clone: It is unclear where the CDR3 begins or ends on the DNA, so no DNA is shown, and the CDR3 is as TCRdb lists it. The chain couples TRBV12-3 or TRBV12-4 to TRBJ1-1; the tabulated D call, TRBD1, remains unverified against the DNA. The CDR3 sequence runs 13 residues, both termini included. The CDR3 protein is CASSFGQGSRWVF.

The CDR3 nucleotides are TGTGCCAGCAGTCAAGGACTAGCGGATCAAAGGGGCGAGCAGTACTTC. This translates into CASSQGLADQRGEQYF. The chain carries TRBV6-2 or TRBV6-3 and TRBJ2-7; the match to TRBD2 covers 10 bases. V dropped 5 bases and J dropped 6; count of bases not matched to a gene: 13. Germline lookup yields CDR1 MNHEY and CDR2 SVGEGT. The CDR3 is 16 amino acids.

This clone was observed a single time. The chain couples TRBV12-3 or TRBV12-4 to TRBJ1-2; D perhaps matches TRBD1 (5 bases). The CDR3 runs to 13 residues. V dropped 2 bases and J dropped 6 bases, with 10 bases sitting between them. CDR3 loop: CASSLRGGDGYTF. CDR3 in DNA: TGTGCCAGCAGTTTAAGGGGAGGAGATGGCTACACCTTC.

The chain has TRBV4-3 and TRBJ1-2; TRBD1 matches 7 bases. This CDR3 is built from 15 residues. V was pared by 4 bases and J by 0 bases, with 5 bases of the junction left unmatched. The germline gives CDR1 LGHNA, CDR2 YSLEER. CDR3 coding DNA: TGCGCCAGCAGCCCCCGACAGGGCGCTAACTATGGCTACACCTTC. This encodes CASSPRQGANYGYTF.

The V call is TRBV18, the J call TRBJ1-1, with D tentatively TRBD1 (5 bases). Trimming took 6 bases from V and 1 from J, leaving 12 bases between them. The germline V gene has CDR1 KGHSH and CDR2 LQKENI. The CDR3 is 14 amino acids. This chain's CDR3 is CASSAGRTNTEAFF. The CDR3 DNA reads TGTGCCAGCTCCGCGGGGCGGACGAACACTGAAGCTTTCTTT.

This clone appeared a few times. The chain carries TRBV10-2 and TRBJ2-2; D ambiguous. The V and J ends lost 3 bases and 6 bases respectively, with 14 bases between them. The CDR3 sequence is 15 residues long. Germline CDR1 and CDR2: WSHSY and SAAADI. CDR3 sequence (DNA): TGCGCCAGCAGTGATATCGGTAGTCTCGCCGGGGAGCTGTTTTTT. Translation: CASSDIGSLAGELFF.

The chain has TRBV5-1 and TRBJ1-1; maybe TRBD1 (6 bases). Trimming shortened V by 6 bases and J by 0 bases, and 18 bases separated the two germline ends. Germline CDR1 reads SGHRS; CDR2 reads YFSETQ. This CDR3 comprises 16 residues. This CDR3 reads CASTRTVRSMNTEAFF. CDR3 sequence (DNA): TGCGCCAGCACCCGGACAGTTAGGTCCATGAACACTGAAGCTTTCTTT.

V and J are TRBV2 and TRBJ2-7, with 10 positions matching TRBD1. CDR1 SNHLY and CDR2 FYNNEI come from the germline V gene. With 5 bases clipped from V and 5 bases from J, the junction kept 6 bases outside the gene matches. The CDR3 has 14 amino acids. As DNA, the CDR3 is TGTGCCAGCAGTTTTGACAGGGGGCTCGACGAGCAGTACTTC. Amino acid sequence: CASSFDRGLDEQYF.

V usage is TRBV7-9 and J usage is TRBJ1-1, with no clear D. Trimming left V 8 bases short and J 8 bases short, with 15 bases between. Per germline, CDR1 SEHNR and CDR2 FQNEAQ (reference sequence). This CDR3 spans 12 amino acids. CDR3 sequence: CASLPEGTEAFF. DNA of the CDR3: TGTGCCAGCCTCCCTGAGGGTACCGAAGCTTTCTTT.

The J gene is TRBJ1-6, the V gene TRBV7-6, with 7 bases matching TRBD1. Germline V CDR1 and CDR2: SGHVS, FNYEAQ. Losses at the gene ends were 5 bases for V and 10 bases for J; bases not matched to a gene: 8. This CDR3 has 14 amino acids. Here the CDR3 DNA reads TGTGCCAGCAGCGATGGACAGGAATTGTCACCCCTCCACTTT. Protein product: CASSDGQELSPLHF.

V gene TRBV10-3 combines with J gene TRBJ1-2, with D unclear. Deletions cut 0 bases from V and 6 bases from J, with 5 bases between. There are 12 residues in the CDR3. Per the germline V gene, CDR1 is ENHRY and CDR2 is SYGVKD. CDR3 protein: CAISESTDGYTF. Here the CDR3 DNA reads TGTGCCATCAGTGAGTCTACAGATGGCTACACCTTC.

The chain recombines TRBV20-1 with TRBJ1-1, with D perhaps TRBD1 (5 bases). V was clipped by 3 bases and J by 0 bases, with 8 bases between them. Germline CDR1 is DFQATT and CDR2 is SNEGSKA (reference sequence). There are 13 residues in the CDR3. The CDR3 DNA follows: TGCAGTGCTAGTCGGGGGTTGAACACTGAAGCTTTCTTT. This codes for CSASRGLNTEAFF.

This chain uses TRBV7-9 with TRBJ1-2, with D unclear. CDR3 size: 16 residues. With 5 bases removed from V and 2 bases from J, the gap between germline ends came to 18 bases. Germline V gene lookup returns CDR1 SEHNR and CDR2 FQNEAQ (reference sequence). The CDR3 DNA follows: TGTGCCAGCAGCCCCCAAGCGACGGGAAAAAACTATGGCTACACCTTC. Its translation is CASSPQATGKNYGYTF.

This clone came up once. The chain uses TRBV3-1 (or the pseudogene TRBV3-2) and TRBJ1-6; D remains ambiguous. Looked up from germline, CDR1 is LGHDT and CDR2 is YNNKEL (reference sequence). The length of the CDR3 is 14 residues. Trimming stripped 4 bases from V and 7 bases from J, with 11 bases between. CDR3 sequence reads: CASSPDTGNSPLHF. CDR3 bases: TGTGCCAGCAGCCCGGATACGGGGAATTCACCCCTCCACTTT.

The V call is TRBV5-1, the J call TRBJ1-1, with D perhaps TRBD1 (5 bases). The CDR3 runs to 15 residues. Trimming shortened V by 0 bases and J by 4 bases, and 13 bases separated the two germline ends. The germline V gene encodes CDR1 SGHRS and CDR2 YFSETQ. The CDR3: CASSLVKGGVTEAFF. The CDR3 nucleotides are TGCGCCAGCAGCTTGGTCAAGGGAGGGGTCACTGAAGCTTTCTTT.

Note on this clone: Within the sample, other DNA sequences also encode this same CDR3. Here the CDR3 reads CASSVQGSNQPQHF. The CDR3, as DNA: TGTGCCAGTAGTGTACAGGGGTCTAATCAGCCCCAGCATTTT. This sequence joins TRBV19 and TRBJ1-5; 7 bases fit TRBD1. Per germline, CDR1 LNHDA and CDR2 SQIVND (reference sequence). This CDR3 has 14 amino acids. The V and J ends lost 5 bases and 4 bases, in that order; junction bases with no gene match: 5. Full variable domain (remainder filled in from reference TRBV19 and TRBJ1-5): DGGITQSPKYLFRKEGQNVTLSCEQNLNHDAMYWYRQDPGQGLRLIYYSQIVNDFQKGDIAEGYSVSREKKESFPLTVTSAQKNPTAFYLCASSVQGSNQPQHFGDGTRLSIL.

V usage is TRBV7-2 and J usage is TRBJ1-5; no clear D. The CDR3 has 13 amino acids. V lost 5 bases and J lost 6, with 11 bases in between. Germline CDR1 reads SGHTA; CDR2 reads FQGNSA. The CDR3 region is CASSHDPGQPQHF. The CDR3 DNA follows: TGTGCCAGCAGCCACGACCCGGGTCAGCCCCAGCATTTT.

This clone appeared a single time. The rearrangement links TRBV7-2 to TRBJ2-1, with D maybe TRBD2 (6 bases). This CDR3 has 15 residues. Trimming pared 5 bases from V and 7 bases from J, leaving 18 bases between. From germline, CDR1 is SGHTA and CDR2 FQGNSA. CDR3 nucleotide sequence: TGTGCCAGCAGCATCTCCGGGACTCGAGGAAATGAGCAGTTCTTC. As protein: CASSISGTRGNEQFF.

This clone was counted once. The chain has TRBV6-5 and TRBJ2-3; D not certain. Germline V gives CDR1 MNHEY, CDR2 SVGAGI. This CDR3 is built from 13 residues. Trimming stripped 5 bases from V and 5 bases from J, with 11 bases between. As DNA, the CDR3 is TGTGCCAGCAGTCGCTCAGATTTAGATACGCAGTATTTT. The encoded protein is CASSRSDLDTQYF.

This sequence joins TRBV18 and TRBJ1-3; D not certain. Germline assignment: CDR1 KGHSH and CDR2 LQKENI. The CDR3 is 13 residues long. The V end lost 0 bases, the J end lost 8 bases, and 8 bases lay between the germline ends. Here the CDR3 DNA reads TGTGCCAGCTCACCACCCACTGCCGACACCATATATTTT. This encodes CASSPPTADTIYF.

The chain joins TRBV10-1 to TRBJ2-1; 7 bases agree with TRBD2. Germline loops: CDR1 WNHNN, CDR2 SYGVQD (reference sequence). The CDR3 loop spans 13 amino acids. V trimming: 8 bases; J trimming: 10 bases; junction bases outside the gene matches: 11. Here the CDR3 DNA reads TGCGCCAGCTCCCGGGAGGCTGAGGGCGAGCAGTTCTTC. It yields the protein CASSREAEGEQFF.